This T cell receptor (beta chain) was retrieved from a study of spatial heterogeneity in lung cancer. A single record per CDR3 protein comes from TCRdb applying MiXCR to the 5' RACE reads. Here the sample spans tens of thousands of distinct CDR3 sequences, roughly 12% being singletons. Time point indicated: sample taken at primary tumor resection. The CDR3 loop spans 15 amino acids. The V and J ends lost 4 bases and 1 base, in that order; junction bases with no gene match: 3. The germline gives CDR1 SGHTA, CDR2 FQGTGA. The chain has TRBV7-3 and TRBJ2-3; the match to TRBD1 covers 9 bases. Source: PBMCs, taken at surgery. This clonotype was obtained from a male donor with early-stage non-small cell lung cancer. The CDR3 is CASSSWTGGTDTQYF. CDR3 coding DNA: TGTGCCAGCAGCTCCTGGACAGGGGGCACAGATACGCAGTATTTT.